The present T cell receptor beta chain was sequenced within a study of blood T cell repertoires in COVID-19. How the authors handled the data: Amplified reference gene primers provided the basis for estimating nucleated cell counts. The method was immunoSEQ multiplex PCR; TCRdb's version includes in-frame clones alone and lacks a portion of them. V and J calls and clone size are given by that table; D and trimming were obtained from the DNA. The sample yields about 300,000 clones, approximately 85% seen once. Germline V gene data show CDR1 as SGHTA and CDR2 as FQGNSA. The CDR3 spans 14 residues. J lost 1 base, V lost 4 bases, and 3 bases had no gene match.

Sequencing was carried out using peripheral blood. The receptor was isolated from a woman aged 45 to 65 with acute or convalescent COVID-19. The chain carries TRBV7-2 and TRBJ1-1, with TRBD1 identical over 7 bases. The chain's CDR3 is CASSSRDRNTEAFF. CDR3 coding DNA: TGTGCCAGCAGCTCCCGGGACAGGAACACTGAAGCTTTCTTT.